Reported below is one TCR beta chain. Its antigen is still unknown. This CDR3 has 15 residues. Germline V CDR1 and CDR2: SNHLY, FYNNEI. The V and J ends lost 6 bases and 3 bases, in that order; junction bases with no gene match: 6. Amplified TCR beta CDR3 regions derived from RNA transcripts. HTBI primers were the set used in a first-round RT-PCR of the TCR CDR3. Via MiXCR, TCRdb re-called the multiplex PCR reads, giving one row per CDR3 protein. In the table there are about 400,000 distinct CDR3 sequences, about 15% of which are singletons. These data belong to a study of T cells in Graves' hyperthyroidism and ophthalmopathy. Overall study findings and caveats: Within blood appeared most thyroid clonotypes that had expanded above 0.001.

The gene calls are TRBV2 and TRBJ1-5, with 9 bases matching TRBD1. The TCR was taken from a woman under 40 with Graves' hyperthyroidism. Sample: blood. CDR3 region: CASRVGTGNNQPQHF. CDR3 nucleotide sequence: TGTGCCAGCAGGGTTGGGACAGGGAACAATCAGCCCCAGCATTTT.